This T cell receptor (beta chain) was sequenced for a study of CD8 T cells in Susac syndrome. With random hexamers, reverse transcription was performed on about 0.45 to 1 ug of RNA. TCRdb passed the immunoSEQ multiplex PCR reads through MiXCR, listing each CDR3 protein once. The repertoire holds 210,000 or so distinct CDR3 sequences, 80% to 95% seen once, with around 0.15% in the top ten. The V and J ends lost 5 bases and 7 bases respectively, with 18 bases between them. Germline values: CDR1 MNHEY, CDR2 SVGEGT. The CDR3 extends over 15 amino acids. This chain uses TRBV6-2 or TRBV6-3 with TRBJ2-1; TRBD1 or TRBD2 may be the D gene (6 bases each). The clonotype comes from a human donor with multiple sclerosis. Sequencing input: CD8+ T cells from PBMCs. CDR3 nucleotides: TGTGCCAGCAGTATCCTCGGGGGCGCAGGGAATGAGCAGTTCTTC. It encodes CASSILGGAGNEQFF.